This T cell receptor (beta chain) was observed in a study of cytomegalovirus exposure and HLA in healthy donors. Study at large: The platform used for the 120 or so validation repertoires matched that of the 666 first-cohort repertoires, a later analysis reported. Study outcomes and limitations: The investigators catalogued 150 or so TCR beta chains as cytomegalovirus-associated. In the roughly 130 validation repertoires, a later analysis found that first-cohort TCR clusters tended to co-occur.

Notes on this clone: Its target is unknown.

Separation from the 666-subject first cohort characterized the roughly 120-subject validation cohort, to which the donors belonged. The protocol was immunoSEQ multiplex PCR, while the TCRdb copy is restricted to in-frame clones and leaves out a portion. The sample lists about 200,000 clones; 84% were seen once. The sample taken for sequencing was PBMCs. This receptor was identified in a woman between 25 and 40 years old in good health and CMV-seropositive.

The chain's CDR3 is CASSSTGPTNEKLFF. The CDR3 DNA is TGTGCCAGCAGCTCCACAGGCCCAACTAATGAAAAACTGTTTTTT. This chain joins TRBV5-6 and TRBJ1-4, with a weak D call TRBD1 (5 bases). This CDR3 is 15 amino acids long. V lost 3 bases to trimming and J lost 0 bases, with 9 bases between them. Germline V gives CDR1 SGHDT, CDR2 YYEEEE.